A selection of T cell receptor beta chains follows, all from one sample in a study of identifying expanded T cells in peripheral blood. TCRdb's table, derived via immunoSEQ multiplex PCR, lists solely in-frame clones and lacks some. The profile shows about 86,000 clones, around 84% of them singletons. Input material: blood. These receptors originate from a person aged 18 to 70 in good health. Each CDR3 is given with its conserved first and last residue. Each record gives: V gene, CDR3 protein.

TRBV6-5	CASSYSRALGNTIYF
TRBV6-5	CASSGGQGYTF
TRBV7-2	CASSWGGTYEQYF
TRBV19	CASTKFPDRVSTDTQYF
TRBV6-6	CASSQQGMGNSPLHF
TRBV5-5	CASSLDVQSYEQYF
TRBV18	CASSPQGDEQYF
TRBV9	CASSPGGRAVTGTQYF
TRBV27	CASSPRDSYVGTEAFF
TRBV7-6	CASSLGTGKNTEAFF
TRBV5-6	CASSLVSWGSGELFF